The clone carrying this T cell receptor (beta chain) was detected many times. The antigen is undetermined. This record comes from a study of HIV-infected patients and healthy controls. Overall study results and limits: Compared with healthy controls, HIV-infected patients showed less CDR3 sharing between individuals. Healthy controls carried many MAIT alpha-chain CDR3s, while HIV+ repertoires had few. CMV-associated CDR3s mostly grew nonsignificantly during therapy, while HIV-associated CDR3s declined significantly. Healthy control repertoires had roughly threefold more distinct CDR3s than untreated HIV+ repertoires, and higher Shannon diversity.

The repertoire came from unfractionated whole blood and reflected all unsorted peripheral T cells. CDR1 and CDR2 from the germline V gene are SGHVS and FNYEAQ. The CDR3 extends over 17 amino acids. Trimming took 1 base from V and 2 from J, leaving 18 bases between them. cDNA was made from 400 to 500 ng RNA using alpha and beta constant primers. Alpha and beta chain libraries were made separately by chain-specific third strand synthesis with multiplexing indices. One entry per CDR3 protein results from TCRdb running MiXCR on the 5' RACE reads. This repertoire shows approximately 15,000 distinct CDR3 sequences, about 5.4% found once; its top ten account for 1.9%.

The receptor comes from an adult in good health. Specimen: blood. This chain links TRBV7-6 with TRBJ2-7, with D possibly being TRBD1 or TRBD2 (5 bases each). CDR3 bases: TGTGCCAGCAGCTTAGTAGGGGCCGGGACCGATACCTACGAGCAGTACTTC. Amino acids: CASSLVGAGTDTYEQYF. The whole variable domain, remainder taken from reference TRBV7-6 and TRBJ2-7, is GAGVSQSPRYKVTKRGQDVALRCDPISGHVSLYWYRQALGQGPEFLTYFNYEAQQDKSGLPNDRFSAERPEGSISTLTIQRTEQRDSAMYRCASSLVGAGTDTYEQYFGPGTRLTVT.